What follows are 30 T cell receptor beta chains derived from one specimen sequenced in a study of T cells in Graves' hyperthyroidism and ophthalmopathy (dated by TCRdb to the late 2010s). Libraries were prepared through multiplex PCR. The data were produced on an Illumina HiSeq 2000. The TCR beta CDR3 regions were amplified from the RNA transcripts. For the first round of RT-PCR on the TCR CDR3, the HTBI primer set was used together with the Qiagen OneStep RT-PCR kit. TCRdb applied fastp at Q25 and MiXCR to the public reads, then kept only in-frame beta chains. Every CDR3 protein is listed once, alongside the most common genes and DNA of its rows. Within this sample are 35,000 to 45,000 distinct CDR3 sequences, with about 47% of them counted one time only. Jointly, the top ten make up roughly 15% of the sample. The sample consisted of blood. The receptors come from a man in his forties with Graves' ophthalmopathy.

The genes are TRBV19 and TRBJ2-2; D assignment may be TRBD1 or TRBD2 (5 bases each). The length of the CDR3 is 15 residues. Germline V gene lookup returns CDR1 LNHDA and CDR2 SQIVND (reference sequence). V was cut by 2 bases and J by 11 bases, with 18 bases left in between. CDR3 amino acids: CASSIKGTGYIELFF. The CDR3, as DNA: TGTGCCAGTAGTATAAAAGGGACGGGCTACATAGAGCTGTTTTTT.

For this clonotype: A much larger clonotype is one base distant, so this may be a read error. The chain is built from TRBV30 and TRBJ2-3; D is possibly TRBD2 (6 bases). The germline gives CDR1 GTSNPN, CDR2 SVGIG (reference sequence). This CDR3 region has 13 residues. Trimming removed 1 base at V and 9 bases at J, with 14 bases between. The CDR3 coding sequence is TGTGCCTGGAGTGCCATCTCGGGGGAGACGCAGTATTTT. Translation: CAWSAISGETQYF. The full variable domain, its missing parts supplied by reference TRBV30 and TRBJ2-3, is SQTIHQWPATLVQPVGSPLSLECTVEGTSNPNLYWYRQAAGRGLQLLFYSVGIGQISSEVPQNLSASRPQDRQFILSSKKLLLSDSGFYLCAWSAISGETQYFGPGTRLTVL.

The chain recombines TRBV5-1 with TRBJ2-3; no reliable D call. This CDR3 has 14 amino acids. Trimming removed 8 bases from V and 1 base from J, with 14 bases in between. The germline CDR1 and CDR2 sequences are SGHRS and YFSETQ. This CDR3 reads CARTTAARTDTQYF. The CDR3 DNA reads TGCGCCAGAACGACGGCCGCACGCACAGATACGCAGTATTTT.

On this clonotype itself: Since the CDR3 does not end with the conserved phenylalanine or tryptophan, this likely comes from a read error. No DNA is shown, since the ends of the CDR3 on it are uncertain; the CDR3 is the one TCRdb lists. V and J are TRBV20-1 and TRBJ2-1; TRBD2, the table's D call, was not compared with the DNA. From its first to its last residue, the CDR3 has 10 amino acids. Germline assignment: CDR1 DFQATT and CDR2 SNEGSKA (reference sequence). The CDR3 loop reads CSARGASGVS.

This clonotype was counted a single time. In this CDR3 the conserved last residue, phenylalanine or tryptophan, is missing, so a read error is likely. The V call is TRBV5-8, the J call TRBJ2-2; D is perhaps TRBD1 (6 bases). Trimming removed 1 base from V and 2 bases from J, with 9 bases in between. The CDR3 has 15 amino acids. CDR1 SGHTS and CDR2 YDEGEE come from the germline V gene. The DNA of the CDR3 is TGTGCCAGCAGCTTGCTCAGGGGAAACACCGGGGAGCTGTTTTTG. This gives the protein CASSLLRGNTGELFL.

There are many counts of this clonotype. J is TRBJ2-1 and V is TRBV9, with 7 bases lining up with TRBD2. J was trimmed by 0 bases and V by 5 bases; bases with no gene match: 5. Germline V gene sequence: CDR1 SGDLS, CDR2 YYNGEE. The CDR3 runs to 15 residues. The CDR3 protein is CASSASGSSYNEQFF. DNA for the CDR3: TGTGCCAGCAGTGCTAGCGGAAGCTCCTACAATGAGCAGTTCTTC.

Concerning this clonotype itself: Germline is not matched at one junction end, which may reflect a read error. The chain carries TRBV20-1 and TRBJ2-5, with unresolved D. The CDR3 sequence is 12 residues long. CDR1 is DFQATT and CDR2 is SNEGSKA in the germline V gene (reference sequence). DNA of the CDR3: TGCAGTGCCAGAGGCAGCCAAGAGGCCCAGTACTTC. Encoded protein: CSARGSQEAQYF.

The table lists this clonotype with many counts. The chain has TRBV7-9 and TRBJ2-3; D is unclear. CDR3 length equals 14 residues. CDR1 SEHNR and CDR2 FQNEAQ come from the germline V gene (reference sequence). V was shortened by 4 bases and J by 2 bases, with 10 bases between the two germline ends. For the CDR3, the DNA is TGTGCCAGCAGCTCGGATACCCCCACAGATACGCAGTATTTT. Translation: CASSSDTPTDTQYF.

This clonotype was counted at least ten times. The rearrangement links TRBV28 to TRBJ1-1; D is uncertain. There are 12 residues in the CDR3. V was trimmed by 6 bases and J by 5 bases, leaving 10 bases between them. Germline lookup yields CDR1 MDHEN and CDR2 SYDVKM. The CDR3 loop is CASRSPPTEAFF. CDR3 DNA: TGTGCCAGCAGATCGCCCCCGACTGAAGCTTTCTTT. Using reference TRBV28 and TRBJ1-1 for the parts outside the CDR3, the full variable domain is DVKVTQSSRYLVKRTGEKVFLECVQDMDHENMFWYRQDPGLGLRLIYFSYDVKMKEKGDIPEGYSVSREKKERFSLILESASTNQTSMYLCASRSPPTEAFFGQGTRLTVV.

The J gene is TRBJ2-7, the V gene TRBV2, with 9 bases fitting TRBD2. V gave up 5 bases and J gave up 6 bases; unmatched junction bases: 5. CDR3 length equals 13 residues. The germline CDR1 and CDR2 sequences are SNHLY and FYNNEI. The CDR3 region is CASSYLTSGEQYF. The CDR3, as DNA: TGTGCCAGCAGTTACTTGACTAGCGGCGAGCAGTACTTC.

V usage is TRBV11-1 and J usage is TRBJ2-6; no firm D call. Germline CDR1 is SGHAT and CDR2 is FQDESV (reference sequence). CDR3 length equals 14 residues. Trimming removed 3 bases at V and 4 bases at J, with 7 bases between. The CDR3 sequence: CASSFATGANVLTF. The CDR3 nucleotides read TGTGCCAGCAGCTTCGCGACAGGGGCCAACGTCCTGACTTTC.

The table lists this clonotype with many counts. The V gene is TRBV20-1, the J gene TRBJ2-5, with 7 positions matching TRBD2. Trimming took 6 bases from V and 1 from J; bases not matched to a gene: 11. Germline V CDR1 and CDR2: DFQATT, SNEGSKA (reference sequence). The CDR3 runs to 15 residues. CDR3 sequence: CSADGASGLQETQYF. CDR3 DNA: TGCAGTGCAGACGGGGCTAGCGGACTCCAAGAGACCCAGTACTTC.

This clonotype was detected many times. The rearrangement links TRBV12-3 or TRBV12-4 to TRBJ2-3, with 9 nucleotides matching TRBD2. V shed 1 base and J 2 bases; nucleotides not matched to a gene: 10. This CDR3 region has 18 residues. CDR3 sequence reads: CASSLGALAGHLTDTQYF. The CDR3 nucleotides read TGTGCCAGCAGTTTAGGGGCCCTAGCGGGACATCTCACAGATACGCAGTATTTT.

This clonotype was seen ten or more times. The CDR3 reads CASSEGTFANEKLFF. CDR3 in DNA: TGCGCCAGCAGCGAGGGGACCTTCGCTAATGAAAAACTGTTTTTT. This sequence joins TRBV5-1 and TRBJ1-4; TRBD1 is a possible D gene (5 bases). The CDR3 has 15 amino acids. Germline CDR1 reads SGHRS; CDR2 reads YFSETQ. The V gene lost 4 bases and the J gene lost 3 bases, with 13 bases spanning the gap.

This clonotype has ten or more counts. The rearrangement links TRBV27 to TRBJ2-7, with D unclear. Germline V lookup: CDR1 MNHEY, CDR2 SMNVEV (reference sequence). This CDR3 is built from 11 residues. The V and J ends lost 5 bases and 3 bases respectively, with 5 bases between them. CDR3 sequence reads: CASSNNYEQYF. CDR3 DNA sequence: TGTGCCAGCAGTAACAACTACGAGCAGTACTTC.

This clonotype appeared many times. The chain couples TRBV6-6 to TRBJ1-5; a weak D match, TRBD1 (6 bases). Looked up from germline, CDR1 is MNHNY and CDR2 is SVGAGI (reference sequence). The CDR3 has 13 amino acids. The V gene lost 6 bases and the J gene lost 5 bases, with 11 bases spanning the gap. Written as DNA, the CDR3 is TGTGCCAGCAGCTCACAGGGATATCAGCCCCAGCATTTT. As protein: CASSSQGYQPQHF.

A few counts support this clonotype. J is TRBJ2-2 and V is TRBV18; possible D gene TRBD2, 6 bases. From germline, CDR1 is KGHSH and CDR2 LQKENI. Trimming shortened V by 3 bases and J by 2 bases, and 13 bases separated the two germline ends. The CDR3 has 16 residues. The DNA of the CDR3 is TGTGCCAGCTCACCGGCTCGGGGGACCAACACCGGGGAGCTGTTTTTT. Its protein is CASSPARGTNTGELFF.

Here the CDR3 reads CSASPDGGGRLLDMFF. CDR3 bases: TGCAGTGCTAGTCCCGATGGCGGGGGACGCTTGTTGGATATGTTCTTC. This chain links TRBV20-1 with TRBJ2-1; 7 bases are a match to TRBD2. This CDR3 spans 16 amino acids. Trimming at V came to 3 bases and at J to 15 bases, leaving 23 bases not matched to a gene. Germline values: CDR1 DFQATT, CDR2 SNEGSKA (reference sequence).

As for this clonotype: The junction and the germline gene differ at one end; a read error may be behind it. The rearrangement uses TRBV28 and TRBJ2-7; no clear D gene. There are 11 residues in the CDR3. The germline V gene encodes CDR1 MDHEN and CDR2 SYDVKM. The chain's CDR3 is CASRAGIEQYF. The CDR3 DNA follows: TGTGCCAGCAGAGCTGGCATCGAGCAGTATTTC.

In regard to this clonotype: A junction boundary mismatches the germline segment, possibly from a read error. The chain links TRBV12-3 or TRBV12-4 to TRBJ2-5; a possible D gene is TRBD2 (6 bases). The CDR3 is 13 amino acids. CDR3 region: CASSGVREETQYF. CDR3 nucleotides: TGTGCCAGCAGTGGGGTCAGGGAGGAGACCCAATACTTC.

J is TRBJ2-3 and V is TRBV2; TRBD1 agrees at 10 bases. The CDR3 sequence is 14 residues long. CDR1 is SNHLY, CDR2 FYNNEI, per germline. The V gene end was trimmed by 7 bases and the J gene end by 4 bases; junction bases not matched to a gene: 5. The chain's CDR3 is CASIMTGGADTQYF. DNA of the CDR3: TGTGCCAGCATCATGACAGGGGGCGCAGATACGCAGTATTTT.

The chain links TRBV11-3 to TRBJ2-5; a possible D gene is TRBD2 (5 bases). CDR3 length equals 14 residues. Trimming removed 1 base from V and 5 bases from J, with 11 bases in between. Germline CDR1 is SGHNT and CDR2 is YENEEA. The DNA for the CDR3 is TGTGCCAGCAGCTTAGCGGGAACCGGGGAGACCCAGTACTTC. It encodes CASSLAGTGETQYF.

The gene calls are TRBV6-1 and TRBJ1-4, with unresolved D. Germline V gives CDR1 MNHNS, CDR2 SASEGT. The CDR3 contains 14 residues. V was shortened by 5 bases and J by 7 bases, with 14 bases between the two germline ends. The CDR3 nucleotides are TGTGCCAGCAGTTACTCCGGGATGGGTGAAAAACTGTTTTTT. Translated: CASSYSGMGEKLFF.

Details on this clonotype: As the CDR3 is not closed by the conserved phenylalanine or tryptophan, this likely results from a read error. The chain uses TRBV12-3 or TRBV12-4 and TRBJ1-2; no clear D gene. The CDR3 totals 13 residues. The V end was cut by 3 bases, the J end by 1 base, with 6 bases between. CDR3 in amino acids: CASSFRDNYGYTH. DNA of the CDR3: TGTGCCAGCAGTTTCCGGGATAACTATGGCTACACCCAC.

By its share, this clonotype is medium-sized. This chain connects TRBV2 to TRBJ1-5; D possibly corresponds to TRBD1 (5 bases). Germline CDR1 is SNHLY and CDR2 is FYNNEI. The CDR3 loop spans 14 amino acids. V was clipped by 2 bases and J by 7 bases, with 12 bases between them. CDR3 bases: TGTGCCAGCAGTGAATTTGGGGGGAGGCAGCCCCAGCATTTT. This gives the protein CASSEFGGRQPQHF.

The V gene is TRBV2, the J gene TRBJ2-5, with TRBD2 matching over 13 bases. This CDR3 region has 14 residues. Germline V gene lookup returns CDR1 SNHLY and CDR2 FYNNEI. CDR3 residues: CARGTSGAGETQYF. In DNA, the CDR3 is TGTGCTAGGGGGACTAGCGGGGCGGGAGAGACCCAGTACTTC.

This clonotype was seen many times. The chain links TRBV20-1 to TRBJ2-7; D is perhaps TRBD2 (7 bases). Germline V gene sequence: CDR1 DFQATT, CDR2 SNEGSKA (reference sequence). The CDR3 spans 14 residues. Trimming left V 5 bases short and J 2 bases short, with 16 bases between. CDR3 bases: TGCAGTGCTTTAGGGGAGGGGGGAACCTACGAGCAGTACTTC. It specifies CSALGEGGTYEQYF.

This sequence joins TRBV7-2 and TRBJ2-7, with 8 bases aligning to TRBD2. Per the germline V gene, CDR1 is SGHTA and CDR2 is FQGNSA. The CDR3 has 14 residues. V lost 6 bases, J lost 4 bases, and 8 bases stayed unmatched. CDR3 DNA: TGTGCCAGCAGAACGAGCGGGGGATTTTACGAGCAGTACTTC. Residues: CASRTSGGFYEQYF.

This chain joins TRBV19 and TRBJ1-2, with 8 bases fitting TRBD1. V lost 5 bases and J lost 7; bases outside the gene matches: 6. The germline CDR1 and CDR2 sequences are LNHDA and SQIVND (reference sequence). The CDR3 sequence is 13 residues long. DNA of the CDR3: TGTGCCAGTAGTTCGTCCGGGACAGGTGGCTACACCTTC. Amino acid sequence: CASSSSGTGGYTF.

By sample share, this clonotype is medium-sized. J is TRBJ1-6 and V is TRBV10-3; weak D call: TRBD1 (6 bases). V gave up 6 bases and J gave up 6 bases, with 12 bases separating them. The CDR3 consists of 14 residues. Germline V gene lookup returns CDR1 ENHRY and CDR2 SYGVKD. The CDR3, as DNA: TGTGCCATCAGAGGGGGGGTGAGTAATTCACCCCTCCACTTT. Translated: CAIRGGVSNSPLHF.